The rows below give T cell receptor beta chains drawn from one sample of a study. TCRdb re-called the RT-PCR reads with MiXCR, one entry per CDR3 protein. This repertoire shows hundreds of thousands of distinct CDR3 sequences, 12% to 15% found once; its top ten account for 3% to 4.5%. The sample consisted of memory CD4+ T cells from blood. These receptor sequences come from a female donor in good health, serving as a healthy control. The CDR3 runs from the conserved cysteine through the conserved F or W. A D gene is named only where the DNA matches it firmly. Rows give clone size only sometimes, using once, few, many, or a class for an expanded clone.

J gene: TRBJ2-7; D gene: TRBD1; V gene: TRBV2; clone size: .; CDR3 protein: CASKFGRGPGDEQYF; CDR3 DNA: TGTGCCAGCAAATTTGGAAGGGGGCCTGGGGACGAGCAGTACTTC
J gene: TRBJ1-3; D gene: .; V gene: TRBV20-1; clone size: .; CDR3 protein: CSARDYSDTIYF; CDR3 DNA: TGCAGTGCTAGAGATTATTCGGACACCATATATTTT
J gene: TRBJ1-5; D gene: TRBD1; V gene: TRBV12-3/TRBV12-4; clone size: few; CDR3 protein: CASRRDRVAQMSNQPQHF; CDR3 DNA: TGTGCCAGCAGGAGGGACAGGGTAGCCCAAATGAGCAATCAGCCCCAGCATTTT
J gene: TRBJ2-1; D gene: .; V gene: TRBV6-6; clone size: few; CDR3 protein: CASSYDSQYNEQFF; CDR3 DNA: TGTGCCAGCAGTTACGACTCGCAATACAATGAGCAGTTCTTC
J gene: TRBJ2-3; D gene: TRBD2; V gene: TRBV9; clone size: many; CDR3 protein: CASSGLAGGGDTQYF; CDR3 DNA: TGTGCCAGCAGCGGACTAGCGGGAGGGGGAGATACGCAGTATTTT
J gene: TRBJ2-4; D gene: TRBD2; V gene: TRBV12-3/TRBV12-4; clone size: .; CDR3 protein: CASMLGLVKNIQYF; CDR3 DNA: TGTGCCAGCATGCTCGGACTAGTCAAAAACATTCAGTACTTC
J gene: TRBJ2-7; D gene: .; V gene: TRBV10-3; clone size: many; CDR3 protein: CAISEPPGVEQYF; CDR3 DNA: TGTGCCATCAGTGAGCCGCCAGGGGTCGAGCAGTACTTC
J gene: TRBJ2-7; D gene: .; V gene: TRBV6-2/TRBV6-3; clone size: many; CDR3 protein: CASSYSSDPHSYEQYF; CDR3 DNA: TGTGCCAGCAGTTACTCGAGTGACCCACACTCCTACGAGCAGTACTTC
J gene: TRBJ1-3; D gene: .; V gene: TRBV14; clone size: few; CDR3 protein: CASSSDIHSGNTIYF; CDR3 DNA: TGTGCCAGCAGCTCCGACATCCACTCTGGAAACACCATATATTTT
J gene: TRBJ1-5; D gene: .; V gene: TRBV6-6; clone size: .; CDR3 protein: CASSYSLGLGNQPQHF; CDR3 DNA: TGTGCCAGCAGTTACTCGTTGGGGCTCGGCAATCAGCCCCAGCATTTT
J gene: TRBJ2-1; D gene: TRBD2; V gene: TRBV12-3/TRBV12-4; clone size: many; CDR3 protein: CASSLAGDNEQFF; CDR3 DNA: TGTGCCAGCAGCCTAGCGGGAGACAATGAGCAGTTCTTC
J gene: TRBJ2-2; D gene: .; V gene: TRBV6-5; clone size: many; CDR3 protein: CASSYSQGYTGELFF; CDR3 DNA: TGTGCCAGCAGTTACTCCCAGGGGTACACCGGGGAGCTGTTTTTT
J gene: TRBJ2-2; D gene: .; V gene: TRBV11-2; clone size: few; CDR3 protein: CASSLGVGPNTGELFF; CDR3 DNA: TGTGCCAGCAGCTTAGGGGTGGGGCCGAACACCGGGGAGCTGTTTTTT
J gene: TRBJ2-1; D gene: .; V gene: TRBV7-2; clone size: .; CDR3 protein: CASSQCGANEQFF; CDR3 DNA: TGTGCCAGCAGCCAATGTGGCGCCAATGAGCAGTTCTTC
J gene: TRBJ1-2; D gene: TRBD1; V gene: TRBV12-3/TRBV12-4; clone size: many; CDR3 protein: CASSLGTGGVLYGYTF; CDR3 DNA: TGTGCCAGCAGTTTAGGGACAGGGGGCGTACTTTATGGCTACACCTTC
J gene: TRBJ2-4; D gene: .; V gene: TRBV7-2; clone size: .; CDR3 protein: CASTKMRGTAKNIQYF; CDR3 DNA: TGTGCCAGCACTAAAATGAGAGGCACAGCCAAAAACATTCAGTACTTC
J gene: TRBJ1-2; D gene: .; V gene: TRBV6-2/TRBV6-3; clone size: many; CDR3 protein: CASSYDDRPNYGYTF; CDR3 DNA: TGTGCCAGCAGTTACGACGACCGCCCTAACTATGGCTACACCTTC
J gene: TRBJ2-7; D gene: .; V gene: TRBV27; clone size: .; CDR3 protein: CASSLSMGQGHEQYF; CDR3 DNA: TGTGCCAGCAGTTTATCGATGGGGCAGGGACACGAGCAGTACTTC
J gene: TRBJ1-4; D gene: .; V gene: TRBV12-3/TRBV12-4; clone size: .; CDR3 protein: CASSSSWGGPGGEKLFF; CDR3 DNA: TGTGCCAGCAGTTCCAGTTGGGGCGGGCCAGGCGGTGAAAAACTGTTTTTT
J gene: TRBJ1-1; D gene: .; V gene: TRBV12-3/TRBV12-4; clone size: many; CDR3 protein: CASRLRDLSEAFF; CDR3 DNA: TGTGCCAGCAGGCTAAGGGATTTAAGTGAAGCTTTCTTT
J gene: TRBJ2-7; D gene: .; V gene: TRBV7-8; clone size: many; CDR3 protein: CASSEGSGSGEQYF; CDR3 DNA: TGTGCCAGCAGTGAGGGATCGGGGTCAGGCGAGCAGTACTTC
J gene: TRBJ2-7; D gene: .; V gene: TRBV6-2/TRBV6-3; clone size: few; CDR3 protein: CASSSLSRLPYEQYF; CDR3 DNA: TGTGCCAGCAGTTCCCTCAGTCGCTTACCCTACGAGCAGTACTTC
J gene: TRBJ2-7; D gene: TRBD2; V gene: TRBV20-1; clone size: many; CDR3 protein: CSASDPGGNPYEQYF; CDR3 DNA: TGCAGTGCTAGCGACCCGGGAGGGAACCCCTACGAGCAGTACTTC
J gene: TRBJ2-7; D gene: .; V gene: TRBV6-2/TRBV6-3; clone size: many; CDR3 protein: CASSYLPGGLAEQYF; CDR3 DNA: TGTGCCAGCAGTTACTTGCCCGGGGGACTTGCCGAGCAGTACTTC
J gene: TRBJ1-5; D gene: .; V gene: TRBV20-1; clone size: many; CDR3 protein: CSASSDSNQPQHF; CDR3 DNA: TGCAGTGCCTCAAGCGACAGCAATCAGCCCCAGCATTTT
J gene: TRBJ2-5; D gene: .; V gene: TRBV20-1; clone size: .; CDR3 protein: CSASDGIETQYF; CDR3 DNA: TGCAGTGCTAGTGATGGGATTGAGACCCAGTACTTC
J gene: TRBJ2-1; D gene: TRBD2; V gene: TRBV20-1; clone size: few; CDR3 protein: CSARDSALAGGDNEQFF; CDR3 DNA: TGCAGTGCTAGAGATTCAGCGCTAGCGGGGGGCGACAATGAGCAGTTCTTC
J gene: TRBJ2-1; D gene: .; V gene: TRBV28; clone size: .; CDR3 protein: CASSLGAETEQFF; CDR3 DNA: TGTGCCAGCAGTTTAGGAGCCGAGACAGAGCAGTTCTTC
J gene: TRBJ2-1; D gene: TRBD2; V gene: TRBV5-1; clone size: many; CDR3 protein: CASSFTTSGGSYNEQFF; CDR3 DNA: TGCGCCAGCAGCTTTACCACTAGCGGGGGATCTTACAATGAGCAGTTCTTC
J gene: TRBJ2-1; D gene: .; V gene: TRBV7-2; clone size: few; CDR3 protein: CASSYDYAAYNEQFF; CDR3 DNA: TGTGCCAGCAGCTACGACTATGCGGCCTACAATGAGCAGTTCTTC
J gene: TRBJ2-2; D gene: .; V gene: TRBV20-1; clone size: many; CDR3 protein: CSARDLSFANTGELFF; CDR3 DNA: TGCAGTGCTAGAGATCTTTCTTTCGCGAACACCGGGGAGCTGTTTTTT
J gene: TRBJ1-1; D gene: .; V gene: TRBV4-2; clone size: .; CDR3 protein: CASSQGGQNTEAFF; CDR3 DNA: TGTGCCAGCAGCCAAGGGGGACAGAACACTGAAGCTTTCTTT
J gene: TRBJ1-6; D gene: .; V gene: TRBV7-2; clone size: few; CDR3 protein: CASSLVGTENSPLHF; CDR3 DNA: TGTGCCAGCAGCTTAGTAGGGACGGAGAATTCACCCCTCCACTTT
J gene: TRBJ1-2; D gene: .; V gene: TRBV28; clone size: few; CDR3 protein: CASAGGGYGYTF; CDR3 DNA: TGTGCCAGCGCCGGGGGGGGCTATGGCTACACCTTC
J gene: TRBJ2-2; D gene: .; V gene: TRBV30; clone size: .; CDR3 protein: CAWSVFRGGGSNTGELFF; CDR3 DNA: TGTGCCTGGAGTGTATTCAGGGGGGGTGGTTCGAACACCGGGGAGCTGTTTTTT
J gene: TRBJ2-7; D gene: .; V gene: TRBV7-9; clone size: .; CDR3 protein: CASSPLGGGGSSYEQYF; CDR3 DNA: TGTGCCAGCAGCCCCTTAGGAGGTGGCGGGTCCTCCTACGAGCAGTACTTC
J gene: TRBJ1-1; D gene: .; V gene: TRBV6-6; clone size: few; CDR3 protein: CASRVDGWVTEAFF; CDR3 DNA: TGTGCCAGCAGAGTGGATGGGTGGGTGACTGAAGCTTTCTTT
J gene: TRBJ1-6; D gene: .; V gene: TRBV18; clone size: .; CDR3 protein: CASSPGEILHF; CDR3 DNA: TGTGCCAGCTCACCAGGGGAGATACTCCACTTT
J gene: TRBJ1-5; D gene: .; V gene: TRBV20-1; clone size: .; CDR3 protein: CSASNVLGRVGFPQHF; CDR3 DNA: TGCAGTGCTAGCAACGTACTGGGCAGGGTGGGGTTTCCCCAGCATTTT
J gene: TRBJ1-2; D gene: .; V gene: TRBV18; clone size: many; CDR3 protein: CASSPTENYGYTF; CDR3 DNA: TGTGCCAGCTCACCGACAGAAAACTATGGCTACACCTTC
J gene: TRBJ2-7; D gene: TRBD2; V gene: TRBV20-1; clone size: .; CDR3 protein: CSAPGLANEQYF; CDR3 DNA: TGCAGTGCTCCGGGACTAGCGAACGAGCAGTACTTC
J gene: TRBJ2-7; D gene: .; V gene: TRBV24-1; clone size: .; CDR3 protein: CATSDSGLVYEQYF; CDR3 DNA: TGTGCCACCAGTGATTCGGGACTTGTTTACGAGCAGTACTTC
J gene: TRBJ2-7; D gene: .; V gene: TRBV12-3/TRBV12-4; clone size: .; CDR3 protein: CASSRDRTGEQYF; CDR3 DNA: TGTGCCAGCAGTCGTGACAGGACCGGCGAGCAGTACTTC
J gene: TRBJ2-5; D gene: TRBD2; V gene: TRBV5-1; clone size: .; CDR3 protein: CASSLASTGVAGGHWAQYF; CDR3 DNA: TGCGCCAGCAGCTTGGCCTCTACCGGGGTAGCGGGAGGCCACTGGGCCCAGTACTTC
J gene: TRBJ2-1; D gene: TRBD2; V gene: TRBV27; clone size: once; CDR3 protein: CASSLYPSSGSGNEQFF; CDR3 DNA: TGTGCCAGCAGTTTATACCCCTCTAGCGGTTCGGGCAATGAGCAGTTCTTC
J gene: TRBJ2-1; D gene: .; V gene: TRBV2; clone size: .; CDR3 protein: CASSATSNNEQFF; CDR3 DNA: TGTGCCAGCAGTGCTACCAGTAACAATGAGCAGTTCTTC
J gene: TRBJ1-2; D gene: .; V gene: TRBV20-1; clone size: .; CDR3 protein: CSARDQGDGGYTF; CDR3 DNA: TGCAGTGCTAGAGATCAGGGAGATGGAGGCTACACCTTC